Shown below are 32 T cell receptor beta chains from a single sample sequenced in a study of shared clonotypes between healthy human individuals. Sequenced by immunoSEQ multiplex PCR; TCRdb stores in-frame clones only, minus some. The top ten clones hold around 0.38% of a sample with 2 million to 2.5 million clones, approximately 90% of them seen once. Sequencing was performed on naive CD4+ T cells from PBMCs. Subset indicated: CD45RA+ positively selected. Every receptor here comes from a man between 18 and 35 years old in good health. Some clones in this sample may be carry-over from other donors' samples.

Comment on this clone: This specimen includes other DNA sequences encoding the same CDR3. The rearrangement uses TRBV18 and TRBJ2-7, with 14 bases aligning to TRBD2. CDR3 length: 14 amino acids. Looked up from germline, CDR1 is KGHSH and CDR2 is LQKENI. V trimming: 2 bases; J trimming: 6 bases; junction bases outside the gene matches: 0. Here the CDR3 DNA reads TGTGCCAGCTCACCAGGACTAGCGGGAGGCGAGCAGTACTTC. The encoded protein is CASSPGLAGGEQYF. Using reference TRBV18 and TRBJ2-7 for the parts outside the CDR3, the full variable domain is NAGVMQNPRHLVRRRGQEARLRCSPMKGHSHVYWYRQLPEEGLKFMVYLQKENIIDESGMPKERFSAEFPKEGPSILRIQQVVRGDSAAYFCASSPGLAGGEQYFGPGTRLTVT.

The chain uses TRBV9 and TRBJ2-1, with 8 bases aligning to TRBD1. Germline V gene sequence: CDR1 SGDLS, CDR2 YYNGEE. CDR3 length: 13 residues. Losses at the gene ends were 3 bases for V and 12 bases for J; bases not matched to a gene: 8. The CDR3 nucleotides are TGTGCCAGCAGCGCCCGGACAGGGCAGGTGCAGTTCTTC. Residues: CASSARTGQVQFF.

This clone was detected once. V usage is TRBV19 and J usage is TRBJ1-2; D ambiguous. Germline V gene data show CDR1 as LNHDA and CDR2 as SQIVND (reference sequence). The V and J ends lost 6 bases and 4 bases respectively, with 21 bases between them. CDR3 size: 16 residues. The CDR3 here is CASSRQARGDVYGYTF. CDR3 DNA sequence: TGTGCCAGTAGCCGCCAGGCCCGCGGAGACGTCTATGGCTACACCTTC.

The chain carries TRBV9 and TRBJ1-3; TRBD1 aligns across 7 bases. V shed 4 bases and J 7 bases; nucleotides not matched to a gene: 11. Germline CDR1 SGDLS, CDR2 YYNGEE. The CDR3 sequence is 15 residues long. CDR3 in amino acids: CASSPKRGTDNTIYF. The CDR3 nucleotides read TGTGCCAGCAGCCCCAAACGAGGGACAGACAACACCATATATTTT.

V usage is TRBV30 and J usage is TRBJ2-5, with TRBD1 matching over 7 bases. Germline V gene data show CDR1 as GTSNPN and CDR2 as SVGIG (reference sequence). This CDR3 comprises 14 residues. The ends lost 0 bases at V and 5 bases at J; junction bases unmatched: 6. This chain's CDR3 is CAWSVDRAMETQYF. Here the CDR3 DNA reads TGTGCCTGGAGTGTTGACAGGGCCATGGAGACCCAGTACTTC.

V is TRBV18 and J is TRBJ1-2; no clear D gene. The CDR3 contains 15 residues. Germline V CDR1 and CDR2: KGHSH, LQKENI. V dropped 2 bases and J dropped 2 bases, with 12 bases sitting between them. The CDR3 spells CASSPGQELNYGYTF. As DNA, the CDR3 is TGTGCCAGCTCACCAGGCCAGGAGCTAAACTATGGCTACACCTTC. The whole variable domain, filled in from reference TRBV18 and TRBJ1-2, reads NAGVMQNPRHLVRRRGQEARLRCSPMKGHSHVYWYRQLPEEGLKFMVYLQKENIIDESGMPKERFSAEFPKEGPSILRIQQVVRGDSAAYFCASSPGQELNYGYTFGSGTRLTVV.

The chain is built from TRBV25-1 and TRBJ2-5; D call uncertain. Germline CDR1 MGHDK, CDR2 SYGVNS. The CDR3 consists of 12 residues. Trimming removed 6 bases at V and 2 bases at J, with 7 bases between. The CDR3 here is CASRKIQETQYF. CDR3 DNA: TGTGCCAGCAGGAAGATACAAGAGACCCAGTACTTC. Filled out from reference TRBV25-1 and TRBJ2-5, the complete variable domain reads EADIYQTPRYLVIGTGKKITLECSQTMGHDKMYWYQQDPGMELHLIHYSYGVNSTEKGDLSSESTVSRIRTEHFPLTLESARPSHTSQYLCASRKIQETQYFGPGTRLLVL.

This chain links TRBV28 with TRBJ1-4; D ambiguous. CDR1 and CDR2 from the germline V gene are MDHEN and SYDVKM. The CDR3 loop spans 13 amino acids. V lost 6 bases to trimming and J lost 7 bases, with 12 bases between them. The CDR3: CASRTRIGEKLFF. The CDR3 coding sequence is TGTGCCAGCAGGACCAGAATAGGTGAAAAACTGTTTTTT. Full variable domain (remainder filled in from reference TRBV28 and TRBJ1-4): DVKVTQSSRYLVKRTGEKVFLECVQDMDHENMFWYRQDPGLGLRLIYFSYDVKMKEKGDIPEGYSVSREKKERFSLILESASTNQTSMYLCASRTRIGEKLFFGSGTQLSVL.

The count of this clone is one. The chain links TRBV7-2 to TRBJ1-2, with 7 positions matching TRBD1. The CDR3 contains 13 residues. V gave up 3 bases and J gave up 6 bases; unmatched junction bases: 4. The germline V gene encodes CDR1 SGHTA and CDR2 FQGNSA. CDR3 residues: CASSLGRGDGYTF. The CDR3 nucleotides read TGTGCCAGCAGCTTGGGCAGGGGGGATGGCTACACCTTC.

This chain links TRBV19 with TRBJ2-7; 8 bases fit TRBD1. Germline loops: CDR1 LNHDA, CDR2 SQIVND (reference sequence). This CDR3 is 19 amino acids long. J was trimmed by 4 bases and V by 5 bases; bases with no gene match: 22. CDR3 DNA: TGTGCCAGTAGTCCTCTAGGTTCCAGAACTCACGGGACAGGTTACGAGCAGTACTTC. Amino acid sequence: CASSPLGSRTHGTGYEQYF.

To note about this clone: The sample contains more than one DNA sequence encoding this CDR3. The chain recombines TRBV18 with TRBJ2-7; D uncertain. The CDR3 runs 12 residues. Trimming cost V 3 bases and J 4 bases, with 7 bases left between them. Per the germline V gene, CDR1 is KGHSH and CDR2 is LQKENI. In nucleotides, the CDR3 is TGTGCCAGCTCACCGAGCAGTTACGAGCAGTACTTC. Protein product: CASSPSSYEQYF.

The DNA of the CDR3 is TGTGCCAGCTCACTACTGGGACAGGCTTTGGATACGCAGTATTTT. Its protein product is CASSLLGQALDTQYF. The chain employs TRBV18 and TRBJ2-3; 8 nucleotides match TRBD1. The germline gives CDR1 KGHSH, CDR2 LQKENI. CDR3 size: 15 residues. The J segment lost 6 bases and the V segment lost 4 bases, leaving 9 bases of the junction unmatched.

The CDR3 DNA is TGTGCCAGCAGTTTAGGTAGCATGGGATACACAGATACGCAGTATTTT. Its translation: CASSLGSMGYTDTQYF. V and J are TRBV27 and TRBJ2-3; no firm D call. The germline gives CDR1 MNHEY, CDR2 SMNVEV (reference sequence). This CDR3 has 16 amino acids. V was cut by 2 bases and J by 2 bases, with 14 bases left in between.

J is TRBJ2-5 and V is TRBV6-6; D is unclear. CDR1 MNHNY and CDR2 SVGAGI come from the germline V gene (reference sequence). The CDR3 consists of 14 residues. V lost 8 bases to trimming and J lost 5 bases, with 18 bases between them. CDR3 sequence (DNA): TGTGCCAGCGTAAGGTCTTTGAGTGGGGAGACCCAGTACTTC. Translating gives CASVRSLSGETQYF.

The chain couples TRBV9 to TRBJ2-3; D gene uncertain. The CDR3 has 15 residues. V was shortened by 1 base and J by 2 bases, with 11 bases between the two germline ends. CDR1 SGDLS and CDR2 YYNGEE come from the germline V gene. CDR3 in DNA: TGTGCCAGCAGCGTAAGGGCCCACTTCACAGATACGCAGTATTTT. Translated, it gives CASSVRAHFTDTQYF.

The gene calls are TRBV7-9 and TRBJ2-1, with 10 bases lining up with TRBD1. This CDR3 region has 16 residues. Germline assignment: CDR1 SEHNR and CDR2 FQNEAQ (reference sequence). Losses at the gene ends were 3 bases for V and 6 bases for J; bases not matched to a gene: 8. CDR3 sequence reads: CASSLGAGTGVNEQFF. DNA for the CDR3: TGTGCCAGCAGCTTGGGGGCCGGGACAGGGGTCAATGAGCAGTTCTTC.

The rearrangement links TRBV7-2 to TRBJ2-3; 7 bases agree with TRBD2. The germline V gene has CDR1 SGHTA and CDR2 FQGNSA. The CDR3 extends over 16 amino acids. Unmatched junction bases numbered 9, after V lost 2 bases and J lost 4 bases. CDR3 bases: TGTGCCAGCAGCTTAATTGCGGGAGCGTGGGCAGATACGCAGTATTTT. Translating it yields CASSLIAGAWADTQYF.

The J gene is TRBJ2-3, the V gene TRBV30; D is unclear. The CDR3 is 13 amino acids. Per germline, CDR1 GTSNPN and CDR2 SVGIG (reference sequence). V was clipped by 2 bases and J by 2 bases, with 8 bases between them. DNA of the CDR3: TGTGCCTGGAGTTTCTCTCACACAGATACGCAGTATTTT. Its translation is CAWSFSHTDTQYF.

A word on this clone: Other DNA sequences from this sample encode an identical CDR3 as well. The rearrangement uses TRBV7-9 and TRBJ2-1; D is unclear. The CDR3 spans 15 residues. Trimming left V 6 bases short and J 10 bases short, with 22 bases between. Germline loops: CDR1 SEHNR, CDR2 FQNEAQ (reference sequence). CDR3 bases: TGTGCCAGCAGAATTGGTAGGTTACTGCAAAGAGAGCAGTTCTTC. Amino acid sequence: CASRIGRLLQREQFF.

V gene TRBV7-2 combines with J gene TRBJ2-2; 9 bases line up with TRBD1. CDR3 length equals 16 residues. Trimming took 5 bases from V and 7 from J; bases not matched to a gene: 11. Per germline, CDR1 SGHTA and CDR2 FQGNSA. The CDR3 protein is CASSLVPQGAGGELFF. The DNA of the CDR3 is TGTGCCAGCAGCCTCGTTCCACAGGGGGCCGGCGGGGAGCTGTTTTTT.

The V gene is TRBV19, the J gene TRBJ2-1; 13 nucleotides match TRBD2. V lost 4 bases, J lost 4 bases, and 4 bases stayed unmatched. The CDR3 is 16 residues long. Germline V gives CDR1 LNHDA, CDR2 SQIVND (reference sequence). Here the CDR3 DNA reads TGTGCCAGTAGTACGAGACTAGCGGGAGGTTACAATGAGCAGTTCTTC. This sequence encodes CASSTRLAGGYNEQFF.

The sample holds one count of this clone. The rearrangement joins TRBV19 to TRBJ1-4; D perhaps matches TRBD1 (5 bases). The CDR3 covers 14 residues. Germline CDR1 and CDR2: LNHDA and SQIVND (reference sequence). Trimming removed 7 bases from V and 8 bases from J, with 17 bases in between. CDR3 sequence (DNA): TGTGCCAGTAACCAAGGACGGGGCACGGAAAAACTGTTTTTT. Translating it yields CASNQGRGTEKLFF. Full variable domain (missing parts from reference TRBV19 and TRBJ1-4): DGGITQSPKYLFRKEGQNVTLSCEQNLNHDAMYWYRQDPGQGLRLIYYSQIVNDFQKGDIAEGYSVSREKKESFPLTVTSAQKNPTAFYLCASNQGRGTEKLFFGSGTQLSVL.

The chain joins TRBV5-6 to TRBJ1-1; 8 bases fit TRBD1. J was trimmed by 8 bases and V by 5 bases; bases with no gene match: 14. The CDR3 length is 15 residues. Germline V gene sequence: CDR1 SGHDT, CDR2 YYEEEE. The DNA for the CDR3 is TGTGCCAGCAGAACGCAGGGGGCTTCCCCGTACGAAGCTTTCTTT. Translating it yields CASRTQGASPYEAFF.

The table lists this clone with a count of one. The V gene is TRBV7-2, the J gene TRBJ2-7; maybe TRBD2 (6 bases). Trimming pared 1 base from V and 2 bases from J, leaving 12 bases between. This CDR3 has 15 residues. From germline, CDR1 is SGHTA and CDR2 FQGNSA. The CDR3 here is CASSLVRERTYEQYF. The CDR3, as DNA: TGTGCCAGCAGCTTAGTTCGGGAGCGCACCTACGAGCAGTACTTC.

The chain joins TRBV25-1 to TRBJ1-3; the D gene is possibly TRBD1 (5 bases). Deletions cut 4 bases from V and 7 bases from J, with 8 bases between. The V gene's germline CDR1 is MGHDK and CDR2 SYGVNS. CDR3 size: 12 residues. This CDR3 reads CASSGQPNTIYF. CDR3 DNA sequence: TGTGCCAGCAGTGGACAGCCCAACACCATATATTTT.

For the CDR3, the DNA is TGTGCCAGCATGAGCGGGGAGCTGTTTTTT. Amino acids: CASMSGELFF. The chain links TRBV6-5 to TRBJ2-2; D is ambiguous. V lost 7 bases and J 7 bases, leaving 4 bases between the germline ends. This CDR3 region has 10 residues. CDR1 is MNHEY, CDR2 SVGAGI, per germline.

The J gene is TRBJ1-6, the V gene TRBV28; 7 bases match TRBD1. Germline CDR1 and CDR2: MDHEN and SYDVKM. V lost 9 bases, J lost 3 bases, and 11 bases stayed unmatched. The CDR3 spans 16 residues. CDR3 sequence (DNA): TGTGCCAGTAACGAGGGACAGCTAAACTATAATTCACCCCTCCACTTT. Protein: CASNEGQLNYNSPLHF.

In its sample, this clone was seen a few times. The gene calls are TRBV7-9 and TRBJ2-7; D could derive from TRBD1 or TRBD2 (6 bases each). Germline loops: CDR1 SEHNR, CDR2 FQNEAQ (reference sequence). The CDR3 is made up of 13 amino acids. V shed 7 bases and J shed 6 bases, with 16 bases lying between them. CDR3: CASISSGALEQYF. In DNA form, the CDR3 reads TGTGCCAGCATAAGTTCGGGGGCCCTCGAGCAGTACTTC.

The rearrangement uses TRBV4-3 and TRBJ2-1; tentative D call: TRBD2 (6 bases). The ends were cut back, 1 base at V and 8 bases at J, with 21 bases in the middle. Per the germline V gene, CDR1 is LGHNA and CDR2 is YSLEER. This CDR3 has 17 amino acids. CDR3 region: CASSQVRGISGIDEQFF. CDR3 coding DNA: TGCGCCAGCAGCCAAGTACGCGGGATTAGTGGAATTGATGAGCAGTTCTTC.

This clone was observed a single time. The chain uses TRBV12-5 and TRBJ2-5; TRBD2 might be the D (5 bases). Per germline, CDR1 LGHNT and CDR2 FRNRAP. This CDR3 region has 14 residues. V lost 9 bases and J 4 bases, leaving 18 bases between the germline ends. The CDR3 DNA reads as TGTGCTAGGGGAGACCCTCGGTCCAGAGAGACCCAGTACTTC. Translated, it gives CARGDPRSRETQYF.

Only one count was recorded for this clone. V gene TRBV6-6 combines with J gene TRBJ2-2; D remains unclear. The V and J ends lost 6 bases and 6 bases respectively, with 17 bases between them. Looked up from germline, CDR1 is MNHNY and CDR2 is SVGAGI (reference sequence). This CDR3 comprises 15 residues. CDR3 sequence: CASSLSHWVAGELFF. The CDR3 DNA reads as TGTGCCAGCAGCTTAAGTCACTGGGTGGCCGGGGAGCTGTTTTTT.

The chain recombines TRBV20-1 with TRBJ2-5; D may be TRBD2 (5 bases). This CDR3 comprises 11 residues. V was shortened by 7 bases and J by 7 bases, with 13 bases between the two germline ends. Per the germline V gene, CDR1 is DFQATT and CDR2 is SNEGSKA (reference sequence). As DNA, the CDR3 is TGCAGTGGACTATCCAGTGGGACCCAGTACTTC. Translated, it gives CSGLSSGTQYF.